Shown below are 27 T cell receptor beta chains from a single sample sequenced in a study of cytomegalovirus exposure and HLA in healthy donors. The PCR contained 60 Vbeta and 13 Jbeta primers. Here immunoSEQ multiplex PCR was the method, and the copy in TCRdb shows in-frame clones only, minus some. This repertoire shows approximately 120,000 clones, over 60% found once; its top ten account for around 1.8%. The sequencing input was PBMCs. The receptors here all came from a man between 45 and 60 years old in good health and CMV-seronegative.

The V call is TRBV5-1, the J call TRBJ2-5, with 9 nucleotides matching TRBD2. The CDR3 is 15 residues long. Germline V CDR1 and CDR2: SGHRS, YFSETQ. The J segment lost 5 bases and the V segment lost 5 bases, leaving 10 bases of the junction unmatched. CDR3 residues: CASRAGGVVLETQYF. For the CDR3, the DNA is TGCGCCAGCAGAGCGGGGGGAGTTGTTTTGGAGACCCAGTACTTC.

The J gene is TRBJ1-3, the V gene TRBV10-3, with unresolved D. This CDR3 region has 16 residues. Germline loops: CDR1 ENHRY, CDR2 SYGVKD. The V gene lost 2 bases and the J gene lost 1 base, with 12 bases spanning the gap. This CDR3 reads CAISETTASSGNTIYF. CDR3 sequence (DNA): TGTGCCATCAGTGAGACTACGGCGTCTTCTGGAAACACCATATATTTT.

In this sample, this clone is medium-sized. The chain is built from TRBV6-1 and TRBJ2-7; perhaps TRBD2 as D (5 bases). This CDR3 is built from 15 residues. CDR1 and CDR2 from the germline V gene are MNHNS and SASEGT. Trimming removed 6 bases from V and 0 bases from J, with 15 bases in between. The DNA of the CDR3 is TGTGCCAGCAGGCCACCCGGGGAGAGCTCCTACGAGCAGTACGTC. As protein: CASRPPGESSYEQYV.

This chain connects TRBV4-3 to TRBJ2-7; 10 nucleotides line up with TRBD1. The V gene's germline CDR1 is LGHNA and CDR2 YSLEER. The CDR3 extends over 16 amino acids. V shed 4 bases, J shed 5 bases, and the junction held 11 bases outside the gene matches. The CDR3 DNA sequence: TGCGCCAGCAGCCCGAGAGGGACAGGGGTTGACAACGAGCAGTACTTC. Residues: CASSPRGTGVDNEQYF.

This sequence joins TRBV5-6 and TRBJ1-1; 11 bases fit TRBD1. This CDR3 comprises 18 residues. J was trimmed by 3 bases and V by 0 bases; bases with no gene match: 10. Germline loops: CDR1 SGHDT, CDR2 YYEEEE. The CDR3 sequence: CASSLATGQGVGDTEAFF. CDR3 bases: TGTGCCAGCAGCTTGGCTACGGGACAGGGGGTCGGGGACACTGAAGCTTTCTTT.

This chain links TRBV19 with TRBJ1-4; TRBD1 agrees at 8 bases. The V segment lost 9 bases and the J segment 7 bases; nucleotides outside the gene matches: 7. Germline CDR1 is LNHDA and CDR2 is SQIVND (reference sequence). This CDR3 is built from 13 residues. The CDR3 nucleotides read TGTGCCAGCCTCGGACAGGGAGTTGAAAAACTGTTTTTT. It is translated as CASLGQGVEKLFF.

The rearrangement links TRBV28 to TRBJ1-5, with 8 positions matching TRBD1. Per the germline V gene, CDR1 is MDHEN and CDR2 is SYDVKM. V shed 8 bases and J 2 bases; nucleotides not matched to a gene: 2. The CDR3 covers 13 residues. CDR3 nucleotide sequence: TGTGCCAGCCACAGGGGGGGCAATCAGCCCCAGCATTTT. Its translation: CASHRGGNQPQHF. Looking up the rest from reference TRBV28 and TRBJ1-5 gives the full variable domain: DVKVTQSSRYLVKRTGEKVFLECVQDMDHENMFWYRQDPGLGLRLIYFSYDVKMKEKGDIPEGYSVSREKKERFSLILESASTNQTSMYLCASHRGGNQPQHFGDGTRLSIL.

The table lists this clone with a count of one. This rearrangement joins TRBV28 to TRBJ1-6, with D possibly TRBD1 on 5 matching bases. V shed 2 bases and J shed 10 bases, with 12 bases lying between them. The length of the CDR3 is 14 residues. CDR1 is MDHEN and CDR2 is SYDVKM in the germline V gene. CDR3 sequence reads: CASSLGGIRSPLHF. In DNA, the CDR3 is TGTGCCAGCAGTTTAGGGGGGATAAGGTCACCCCTCCACTTT. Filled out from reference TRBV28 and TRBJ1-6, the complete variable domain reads DVKVTQSSRYLVKRTGEKVFLECVQDMDHENMFWYRQDPGLGLRLIYFSYDVKMKEKGDIPEGYSVSREKKERFSLILESASTNQTSMYLCASSLGGIRSPLHFGNGTRLTVT.

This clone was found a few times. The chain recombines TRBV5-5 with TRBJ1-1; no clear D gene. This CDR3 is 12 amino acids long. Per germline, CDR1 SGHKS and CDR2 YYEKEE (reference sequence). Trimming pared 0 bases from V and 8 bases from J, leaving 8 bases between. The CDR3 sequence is CASSLEQLEAFF. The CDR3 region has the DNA TGTGCCAGCAGCTTGGAACAGTTAGAAGCTTTCTTT. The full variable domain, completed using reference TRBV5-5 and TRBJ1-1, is DAGVTQSPTHLIKTRGQQVTLRCSPISGHKSVSWYQQVLGQGPQFIFQYYEKEERGRGNFPDRFSARQFPNYSSELNVNALLLGDSALYLCASSLEQLEAFFGQGTRLTVV.

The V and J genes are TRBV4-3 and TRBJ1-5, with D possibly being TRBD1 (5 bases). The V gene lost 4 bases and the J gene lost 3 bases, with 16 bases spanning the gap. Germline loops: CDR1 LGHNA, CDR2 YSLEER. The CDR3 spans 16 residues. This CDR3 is CASSRTGERVNQPQHF. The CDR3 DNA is TGCGCCAGCAGCCGCACGGGGGAGAGGGTCAATCAGCCCCAGCATTTT.

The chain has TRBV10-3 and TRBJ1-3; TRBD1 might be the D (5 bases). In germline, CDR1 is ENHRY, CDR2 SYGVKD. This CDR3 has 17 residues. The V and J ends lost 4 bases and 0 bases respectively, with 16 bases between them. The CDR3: CAISAHTRQRSGNTIYF. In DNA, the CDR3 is TGTGCCATCAGTGCGCACACCCGACAGCGCTCTGGAAACACCATATATTTT.

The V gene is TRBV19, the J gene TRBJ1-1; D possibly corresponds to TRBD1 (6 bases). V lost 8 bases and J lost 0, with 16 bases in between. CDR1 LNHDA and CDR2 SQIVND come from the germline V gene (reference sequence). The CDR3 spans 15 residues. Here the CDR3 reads CASPRGSQLNTEAFF. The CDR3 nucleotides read TGTGCCAGTCCTAGGGGGTCACAACTGAACACTGAAGCTTTCTTT.

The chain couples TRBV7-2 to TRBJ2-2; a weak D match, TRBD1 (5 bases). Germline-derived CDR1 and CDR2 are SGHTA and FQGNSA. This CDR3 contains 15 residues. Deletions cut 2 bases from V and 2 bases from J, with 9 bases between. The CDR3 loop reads CASSLQTVNTGELFF. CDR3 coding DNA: TGTGCCAGCAGCTTACAGACAGTTAACACCGGGGAGCTGTTTTTT.

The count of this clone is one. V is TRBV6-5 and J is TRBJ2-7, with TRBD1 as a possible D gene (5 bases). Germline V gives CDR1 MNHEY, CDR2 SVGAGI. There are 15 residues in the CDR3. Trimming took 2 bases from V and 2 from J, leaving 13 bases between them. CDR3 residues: CASSYTRQSTYEQYF. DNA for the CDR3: TGTGCCAGCAGTTACACGAGACAGAGTACCTACGAGCAGTACTTC.

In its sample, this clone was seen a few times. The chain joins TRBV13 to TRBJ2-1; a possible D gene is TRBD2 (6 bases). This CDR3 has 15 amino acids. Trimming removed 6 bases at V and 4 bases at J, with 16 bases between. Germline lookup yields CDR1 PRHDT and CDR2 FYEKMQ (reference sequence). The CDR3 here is CASSRTGLAYNEQFF. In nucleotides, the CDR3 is TGTGCCAGCAGTAGGACGGGACTTGCATACAATGAGCAGTTCTTC.

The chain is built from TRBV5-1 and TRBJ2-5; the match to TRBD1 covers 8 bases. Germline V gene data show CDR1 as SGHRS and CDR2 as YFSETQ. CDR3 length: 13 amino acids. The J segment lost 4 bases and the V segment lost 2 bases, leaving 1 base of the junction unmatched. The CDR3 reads CASSFTGGETQYF. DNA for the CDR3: TGCGCCAGCAGCTTCACAGGGGGAGAGACCCAGTACTTC.

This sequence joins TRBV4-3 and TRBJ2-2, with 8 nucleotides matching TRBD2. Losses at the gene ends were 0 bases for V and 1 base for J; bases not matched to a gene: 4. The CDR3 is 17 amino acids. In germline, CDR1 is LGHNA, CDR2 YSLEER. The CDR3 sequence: CASSQDRSGGNTGELFF. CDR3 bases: TGCGCCAGCAGCCAAGATAGGAGCGGGGGGAACACCGGGGAGCTGTTTTTT.

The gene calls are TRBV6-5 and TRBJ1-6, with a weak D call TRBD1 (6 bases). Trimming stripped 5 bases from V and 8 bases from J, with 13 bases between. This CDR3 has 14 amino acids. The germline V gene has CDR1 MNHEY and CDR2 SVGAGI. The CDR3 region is CASSKPGHYSPLHF. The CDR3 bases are TGTGCCAGCAGTAAACCGGGACACTATTCACCCCTCCACTTT.

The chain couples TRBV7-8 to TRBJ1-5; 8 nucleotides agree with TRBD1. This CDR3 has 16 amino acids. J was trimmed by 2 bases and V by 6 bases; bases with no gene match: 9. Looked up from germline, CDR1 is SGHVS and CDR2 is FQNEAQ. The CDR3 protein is CASRKAATGGNQPQHF. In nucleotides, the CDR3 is TGTGCCAGCAGAAAAGCGGCGACAGGGGGCAATCAGCCCCAGCATTTT.

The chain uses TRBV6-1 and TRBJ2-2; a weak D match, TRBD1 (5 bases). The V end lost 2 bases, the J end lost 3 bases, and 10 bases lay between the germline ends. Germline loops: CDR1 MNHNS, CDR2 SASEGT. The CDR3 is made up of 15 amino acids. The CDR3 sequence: CASSEMDTDTGELFF. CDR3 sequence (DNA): TGTGCCAGCAGTGAAATGGACACCGACACCGGGGAGCTGTTTTTT.

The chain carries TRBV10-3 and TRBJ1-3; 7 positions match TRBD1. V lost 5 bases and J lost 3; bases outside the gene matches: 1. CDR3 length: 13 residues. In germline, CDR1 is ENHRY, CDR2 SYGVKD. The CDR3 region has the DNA TGTGCCATCAGTCAGGGGGGTGGAAACACCATATATTTT. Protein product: CAISQGGGNTIYF.

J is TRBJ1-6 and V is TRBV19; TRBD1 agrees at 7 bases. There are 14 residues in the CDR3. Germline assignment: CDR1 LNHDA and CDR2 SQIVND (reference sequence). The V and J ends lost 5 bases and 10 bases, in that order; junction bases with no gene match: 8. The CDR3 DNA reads TGTGCCAGTAGTTCAGGGGGAAGTGGATCACCCCTCCACTTT. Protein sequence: CASSSGGSGSPLHF.

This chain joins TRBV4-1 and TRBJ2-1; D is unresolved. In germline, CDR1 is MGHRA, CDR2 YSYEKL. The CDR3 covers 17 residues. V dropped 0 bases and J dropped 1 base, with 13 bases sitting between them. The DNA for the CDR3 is TGCGCCAGCAGCCAAGATACGACCCCAGGATCCTACAATGAGCAGTTCTTC. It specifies CASSQDTTPGSYNEQFF.

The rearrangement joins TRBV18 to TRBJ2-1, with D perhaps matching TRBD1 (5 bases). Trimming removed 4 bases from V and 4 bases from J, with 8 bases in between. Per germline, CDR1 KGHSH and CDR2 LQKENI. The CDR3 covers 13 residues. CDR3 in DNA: TGTGCCAGCTCACTGACAGTGTACAATGAGCAGTTCTTC. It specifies CASSLTVYNEQFF.

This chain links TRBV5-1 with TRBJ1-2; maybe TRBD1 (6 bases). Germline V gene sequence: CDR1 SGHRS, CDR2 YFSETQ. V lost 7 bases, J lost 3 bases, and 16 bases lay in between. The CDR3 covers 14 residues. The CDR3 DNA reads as TGCGCCAGCGCTTCAGGGGTGGGCGACTATGGCTACACCTTC. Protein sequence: CASASGVGDYGYTF.

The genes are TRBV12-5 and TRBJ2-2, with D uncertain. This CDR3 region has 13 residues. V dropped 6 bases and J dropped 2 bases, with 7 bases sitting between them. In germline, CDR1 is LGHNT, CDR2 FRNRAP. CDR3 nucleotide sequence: TGTGCTAGTGGACATTTTAACACCGGGGAGCTGTTTTTT. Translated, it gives CASGHFNTGELFF.

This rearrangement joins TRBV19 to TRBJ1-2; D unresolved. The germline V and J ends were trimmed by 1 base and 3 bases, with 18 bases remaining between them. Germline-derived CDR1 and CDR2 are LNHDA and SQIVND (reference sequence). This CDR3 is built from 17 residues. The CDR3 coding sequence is TGTGCCAGTAGTATAGGTTGGCGCGGGTTCGAAGACTATGGCTACACCTTC. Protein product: CASSIGWRGFEDYGYTF.